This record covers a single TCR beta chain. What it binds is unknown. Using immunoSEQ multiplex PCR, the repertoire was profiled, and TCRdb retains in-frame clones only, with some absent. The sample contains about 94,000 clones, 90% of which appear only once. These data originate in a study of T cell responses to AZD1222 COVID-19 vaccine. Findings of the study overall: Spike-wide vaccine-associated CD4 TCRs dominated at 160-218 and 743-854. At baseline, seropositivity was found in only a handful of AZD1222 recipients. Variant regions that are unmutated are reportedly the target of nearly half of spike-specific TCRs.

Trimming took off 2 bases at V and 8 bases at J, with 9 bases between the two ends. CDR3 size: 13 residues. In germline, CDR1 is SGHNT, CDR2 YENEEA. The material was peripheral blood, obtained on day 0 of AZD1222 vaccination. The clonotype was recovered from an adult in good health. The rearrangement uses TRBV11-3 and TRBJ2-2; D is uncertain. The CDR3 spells CASSLTNSGELFF. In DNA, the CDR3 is TGTGCCAGCAGCTTAACCAACTCTGGGGAGCTGTTTTTT.